This is a list of T cell receptor beta chains from one sample in a study of shared clonotypes between healthy human individuals. The protocol was immunoSEQ multiplex PCR, while the TCRdb copy is restricted to in-frame clones and leaves out a portion. The top ten clones hold around 0.066% of a sample with approximately 530,000 clones, approximately 95% of them seen once. The specimen sequenced was naive CD4+ T cells sorted from blood. These receptors all stem from a woman aged 25 to 45 in good health. The conserved cysteine and the conserved F or W are not part of the CDR3 here. A D gene is named only where the DNA matches it firmly.

d_call: -
j_call: TRBJ1-5
cdr3_length: 12
v_call: TRBV19
cdr3_aa: ASSMRRGGQPQH

d_call: -
j_call: TRBJ1-4
cdr3_length: 11
v_call: TRBV18
cdr3_aa: ASSPTGYEKLF

d_call: -
j_call: TRBJ1-2
cdr3_length: 10
v_call: TRBV10-3
cdr3_aa: AISEDSYGYT

d_call: TRBD1
j_call: TRBJ1-1
cdr3_length: 13
v_call: TRBV6-1
cdr3_aa: ASSARDSRNAEAF

d_call: -
j_call: TRBJ2-7
cdr3_length: 10
v_call: TRBV2
cdr3_aa: ASRRGSYEQY

d_call: -
j_call: TRBJ1-4
cdr3_length: 8
v_call: TRBV28
cdr3_aa: ASFREKLF

d_call: -
j_call: TRBJ2-7
cdr3_length: 11
v_call: TRBV18
cdr3_aa: ASSPGQKYEQY

d_call: -
j_call: TRBJ2-3
cdr3_length: 13
v_call: TRBV27
cdr3_aa: ASSYSGVSTDTQY

d_call: TRBD2
j_call: TRBJ2-3
cdr3_length: 14
v_call: TRBV28
cdr3_aa: ASSSPASGRPYTQY

d_call: TRBD2
j_call: TRBJ2-3
cdr3_length: 16
v_call: TRBV11-3
cdr3_aa: ASSLVRTSGREIDTQY

d_call: -
j_call: TRBJ1-4
cdr3_length: 12
v_call: TRBV6-1
cdr3_aa: ASSVSGTNEKLF

d_call: -
j_call: TRBJ1-2
cdr3_length: 15
v_call: TRBV7-8
cdr3_aa: ASRPAGRPRSDYGYT

d_call: TRBD1
j_call: TRBJ1-5
cdr3_length: 14
v_call: TRBV11-3
cdr3_aa: ASSPRTGRINQPQH

d_call: -
j_call: TRBJ1-5
cdr3_length: 15
v_call: TRBV4-1
cdr3_aa: ASSQVIAGLNNQPQH

d_call: -
j_call: TRBJ1-3
cdr3_length: 10
v_call: TRBV11-2
cdr3_aa: ASSLPGNTIY

d_call: -
j_call: TRBJ2-5
cdr3_length: 12
v_call: TRBV5-1
cdr3_aa: ASSLGSVKETQY

d_call: TRBD1
j_call: TRBJ2-7
cdr3_length: 13
v_call: TRBV5-8
cdr3_aa: ASSTTGTGRLEQY

d_call: TRBD2
j_call: TRBJ2-7
cdr3_length: 15
v_call: TRBV11-2
cdr3_aa: ASSTYRRLAGGREQY

d_call: -
j_call: TRBJ2-7
cdr3_length: 12
v_call: TRBV28
cdr3_aa: ASSFPGSSYEQY

d_call: -
j_call: TRBJ1-5
cdr3_length: 13
v_call: TRBV28
cdr3_aa: ASTHEQGKAQPQH

d_call: -
j_call: TRBJ2-3
cdr3_length: 12
v_call: TRBV30
cdr3_aa: AWTMGLHTDTQY

d_call: -
j_call: TRBJ1-1
cdr3_length: 13
v_call: TRBV6-5
cdr3_aa: ASSYTSGGNTEAF

d_call: -
j_call: TRBJ2-5
cdr3_length: 8
v_call: TRBV20-1
cdr3_aa: SANPTTQY

d_call: -
j_call: TRBJ2-3
cdr3_length: 11
v_call: TRBV19
cdr3_aa: ATRSGGTDTQY

d_call: TRBD1
j_call: TRBJ2-5
cdr3_length: 13
v_call: TRBV5-1
cdr3_aa: ASSLVRDRGETQY

d_call: TRBD2
j_call: TRBJ2-1
cdr3_length: 16
v_call: TRBV7-8
cdr3_aa: ASRHGRVAGGPLDEQF

d_call: -
j_call: TRBJ1-5
cdr3_length: 10
v_call: TRBV5-8
cdr3_aa: ASSLYNQPQH

d_call: -
j_call: TRBJ2-3
cdr3_length: 10
v_call: TRBV28
cdr3_aa: ASSSDADTQY

d_call: TRBD2
j_call: TRBJ2-7
cdr3_length: 11
v_call: TRBV28
cdr3_aa: ASSLGGSSEQY

d_call: -
j_call: TRBJ1-2
cdr3_length: 14
v_call: TRBV10-2
cdr3_aa: ASSESNGGVNYGYT